Each of the 19 T cell receptor beta chains below was sequenced from the same sample in a study of blood T cells in healthy people across ages. A second PCR of roughly 7 to 11 cycles used a sample-barcoded 5' primer and a J-beta primer mix. TCRdb re-called the 5' RACE reads through MiXCR, storing one row per CDR3 protein. The data contain 700,000 to 1,000,000 distinct CDR3 sequences, about 42% of them singletons. The specimen was blood. These receptors all come from a man aged 60-69 years in good health.

This clonotype was observed a few times. The chain couples TRBV11-3 to TRBJ2-1, with 8 positions matching TRBD1. The CDR3 totals 14 residues. CDR1 SGHNT and CDR2 YENEEA come from the germline V gene. Germline trimming cut 6 bases from V and 8 bases from J; bases unmatched to any gene: 9. Here the CDR3 DNA reads TGTGCCAGCAGAATACGACAGGGGTACCATGAGCAGTTCTTC. It specifies CASRIRQGYHEQFF.

V usage is TRBV6-2 or TRBV6-3 and J usage is TRBJ1-2; no reliable D call. Trimming removed 8 bases from V and 7 bases from J, with 14 bases in between. This CDR3 is 12 amino acids long. Germline-derived CDR1 and CDR2 are MNHEY and SVGEGT. CDR3 sequence reads: CASPGRALGYTF. The DNA of the CDR3 is TGTGCCAGCCCCGGGCGAGCGCTTGGCTACACCTTC.

The V gene is TRBV20-1, the J gene TRBJ2-7; 7 bases match TRBD1. The CDR3 has 14 residues. Germline V gene sequence: CDR1 DFQATT, CDR2 SNEGSKA (reference sequence). The V gene end was trimmed by 2 bases and the J gene end by 6 bases; junction bases not matched to a gene: 10. The CDR3 here is CSARFRNKGAEQYF. The CDR3 DNA reads TGCAGTGCTAGATTTCGAAACAAGGGGGCCGAGCAGTACTTC.

V is TRBV6-6 and J is TRBJ2-7; D uncertain. V dropped 2 bases and J dropped 5 bases, with 7 bases sitting between them. This CDR3 contains 12 residues. Germline CDR1 reads MNHNY; CDR2 reads SVGAGI (reference sequence). The CDR3 here is CASSYESDEQYF. The CDR3 coding sequence is TGTGCCAGCAGTTACGAGAGCGACGAGCAGTACTTC.

The chain has TRBV7-6 and TRBJ2-1; the match to TRBD2 covers 12 bases. This CDR3 is 17 amino acids long. V was pared by 6 bases and J by 0 bases, with 6 bases of the junction left unmatched. CDR1 SGHVS and CDR2 FNYEAQ come from the germline V gene. The CDR3 here is CASRQTSGGSSYNEQFF. CDR3 sequence (DNA): TGTGCCAGCAGGCAAACTAGCGGGGGGTCCTCCTACAATGAGCAGTTCTTC.

This chain joins TRBV10-3 and TRBJ2-7; D is possibly TRBD1 or TRBD2 (6 bases each). This CDR3 is 14 amino acids long. Germline CDR1 is ENHRY and CDR2 is SYGVKD. V dropped 2 bases and J dropped 3 bases, with 11 bases sitting between them. This CDR3 reads CAISEGGTYYEQYF. As DNA, the CDR3 is TGTGCCATCAGTGAGGGGGGGACATACTACGAGCAGTACTTC.

The rearrangement joins TRBV5-1 to TRBJ2-5, with 12 bases identical to TRBD2. The germline V gene has CDR1 SGHRS and CDR2 YFSETQ. The length of the CDR3 is 16 residues. J was trimmed by 11 bases and V by 0 bases; bases with no gene match: 11. DNA for the CDR3: TGCGCCAGCAGCTTGGGGACTAGCGGGGTATCATGGGAGCAGTACTTC. It translates to CASSLGTSGVSWEQYF. The whole variable domain, remainder taken from reference TRBV5-1 and TRBJ2-5, is KAGVTQTPRYLIKTRGQQVTLSCSPISGHRSVSWYQQTPGQGLQFLFEYFSETQRNKGNFPGRFSGRQFSNSRSEMNVSTLELGDSALYLCASSLGTSGVSWEQYFGPGTRLLVL.

The genes are TRBV29-1 and TRBJ1-5; D unclear. V dropped 0 bases and J dropped 2 bases, with 2 bases sitting between them. Germline CDR1 is SQVTM and CDR2 is ANQGSEA. The CDR3 consists of 12 residues. In DNA, the CDR3 is TGCAGCGTTGAAGACGGCAATCAGCCCCAGCATTTT. Its translation is CSVEDGNQPQHF.

This clonotype was seen repeatedly, ten times or more. The genes are TRBV5-1 and TRBJ1-1, with D perhaps matching TRBD1 (6 bases). The ends were cut back, 3 bases at V and 8 bases at J, with 14 bases in the middle. Germline V CDR1 and CDR2: SGHRS, YFSETQ. CDR3 length: 13 residues. CDR3 sequence (DNA): TGCGCCAGCAGCTCTGCAGGGGCCCCGGAAGCTTTCTTT. Protein product: CASSSAGAPEAFF.

This clonotype has more than one count but fewer than ten. The V call is TRBV3-1, the J call TRBJ1-2; 7 bases map to TRBD1. Germline CDR1 and CDR2: LGHDT and YNNKEL (reference sequence). The CDR3 runs 14 residues. V gave up 3 bases and J gave up 4 bases; unmatched junction bases: 5. DNA of the CDR3: TGTGCCAGCAGCCAGGCCGGGACAGCCTATGGCTACACCTTC. Amino acid sequence: CASSQAGTAYGYTF.

V and J are TRBV5-1 and TRBJ2-5; D might be TRBD1 (5 bases). V was trimmed by 4 bases and J by 5 bases, leaving 18 bases between them. This CDR3 region has 15 residues. Germline lookup yields CDR1 SGHRS and CDR2 YFSETQ. The CDR3 bases are TGCGCCAGCAGCCCCCGGACAAAAACCCGGGAGACCCAGTACTTC. This gives the protein CASSPRTKTRETQYF.

The gene calls are TRBV9 and TRBJ1-1, with D unresolved. Trimming pared 6 bases from V and 4 bases from J, leaving 19 bases between. This CDR3 comprises 15 residues. Germline CDR1 SGDLS, CDR2 YYNGEE. This CDR3 reads CASNPAGSPGTEAFF. CDR3 bases: TGTGCCAGCAACCCCGCTGGTTCACCGGGCACTGAAGCTTTCTTT. Full variable domain (rest looked up from reference TRBV9 and TRBJ1-1): DSGVTQTPKHLITATGQRVTLRCSPRSGDLSVYWYQQSLDQGLQFLIQYYNGEERAKGNILERFSAQQFPDLHSELNLSSLELGDSALYFCASNPAGSPGTEAFFGQGTRLTVV.

The chain recombines TRBV6-1 with TRBJ1-2; D gene unclear. This CDR3 is built from 14 residues. V was trimmed by 4 bases and J by 0 bases, leaving 9 bases between them. Germline CDR1 reads MNHNS; CDR2 reads SASEGT. This CDR3 is CASSVTTANYGYTF. The CDR3 nucleotides are TGTGCCAGCAGTGTGACAACCGCTAACTATGGCTACACCTTC.

The chain recombines TRBV7-2 with TRBJ2-3; tentatively, D is TRBD2 (6 bases). CDR3 size: 14 residues. V dropped 5 bases and J dropped 5 bases, with 14 bases sitting between them. The V gene's germline CDR1 is SGHTA and CDR2 FQGNSA. CDR3 protein: CASSLGGSQDTQYF. The CDR3 bases are TGTGCCAGCAGCCTCGGGGGTTCCCAAGATACGCAGTATTTT.

This chain joins TRBV7-6 and TRBJ1-2; no firm D call. Germline V gene data show CDR1 as SGHVS and CDR2 as FNYEAQ. The CDR3 contains 13 residues. Trimming took off 3 bases at V and 4 bases at J, with 9 bases between the two ends. The CDR3 DNA reads TGTGCCAGCAGCTTGGCCTCGGGCTATGGCTACACCTTC. Protein sequence: CASSLASGYGYTF.

The chain links TRBV27 to TRBJ2-1, with a weak D call TRBD2 (7 bases). V lost 9 bases, J lost 1 base, and 19 bases lay in between. Germline CDR1 reads MNHEY; CDR2 reads SMNVEV (reference sequence). The CDR3 consists of 16 residues. The CDR3 region is CASRDTGGMSYNEQFF. CDR3 nucleotide sequence: TGTGCCAGTAGGGACACGGGGGGAATGTCCTACAATGAGCAGTTCTTC.

This clonotype has only a few counts. V gene TRBV4-1 combines with J gene TRBJ2-5, with D maybe TRBD2 (5 bases). The length of the CDR3 is 14 residues. Between the trimmed V and J ends, which lost 4 bases and 5 bases, there was a span of 14 bases. Germline values: CDR1 MGHRA, CDR2 YSYEKL. CDR3 loop: CASSPTGERETQYF. The CDR3 nucleotides are TGCGCCAGCAGCCCTACTGGGGAGCGGGAGACCCAGTACTTC.

The rearrangement uses TRBV20-1 and TRBJ1-6, with TRBD1 as a possible D gene (6 bases). V was shortened by 1 base and J by 10 bases, with 14 bases between the two germline ends. The CDR3 contains 14 residues. Germline CDR1 and CDR2: DFQATT and SNEGSKA (reference sequence). This CDR3 reads CSARVGQSGSPLHF. The DNA for the CDR3 is TGCAGTGCTAGAGTTGGACAGAGTGGGTCACCCCTCCACTTT.

With regard to this clonotype: A read error may account for a junction end that differs from germline. The rearrangement joins TRBV7-9 to TRBJ2-1; a weak D match, TRBD2 (7 bases). The CDR3 sequence is 18 residues long. Germline loops: CDR1 SEHNR, CDR2 FQNEAQ (reference sequence). The CDR3 protein is CASSLAGGGPSSYNEQFF. In DNA, the CDR3 is TGTGCCAGCAGCCTAGCTGGCGGGGGCCCGAGCTCCTACAATGAGCAGTTCTTC.